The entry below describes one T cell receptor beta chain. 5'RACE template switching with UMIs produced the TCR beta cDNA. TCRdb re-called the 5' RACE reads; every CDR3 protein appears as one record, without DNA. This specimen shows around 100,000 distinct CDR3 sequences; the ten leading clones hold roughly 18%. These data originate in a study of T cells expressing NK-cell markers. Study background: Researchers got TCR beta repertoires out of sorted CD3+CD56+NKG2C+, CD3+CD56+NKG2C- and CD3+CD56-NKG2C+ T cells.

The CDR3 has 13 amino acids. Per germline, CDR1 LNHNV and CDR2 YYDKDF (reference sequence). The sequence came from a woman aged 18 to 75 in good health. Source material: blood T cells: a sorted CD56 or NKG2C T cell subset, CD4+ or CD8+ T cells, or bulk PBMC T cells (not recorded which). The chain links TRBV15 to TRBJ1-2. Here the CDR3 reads CATRGEVYYGYTF.